The 25 T cell receptor beta chains below all came from one sample that was sequenced in a study of Tregs in tolerant kidney transplant recipients (dated by TCRdb to between 2018 and 2021). The library came from the immunoSEQ multiplex PCR assay. TCRdb retrieved this table from immuneACCESS and kept in-frame rearrangements only. Not all clones are present; in checked studies, unresolved V genes account for under half, and no reason is known for the remainder. In this sample the table shows tens of thousands of clones, about 89% of which occur a single time. Together, the top ten hold roughly 4% of the sample. The time point label here, explained by the study, means: 6 months after combined kidney and bone marrow transplant. Transplants used related donors with nonmyeloablative bone marrow transplantation; mixed chimerism was transient in the human trials. The source material was CD4+ T cells from blood (PBMCs), sampled 6 months after the transplant. The origin of the receptors is a human patient who received a combined kidney and bone marrow transplant. Because of the transplant, the T cells may be the graft donor's rather than the patient's own.

The chain is built from TRBV19 and TRBJ1-4; possible D gene TRBD1, 5 bases. V was trimmed by 3 bases and J by 7 bases, leaving 12 bases between them. Germline V gene lookup returns CDR1 LNHDA and CDR2 SQIVND (reference sequence). The CDR3 loop spans 14 amino acids. CDR3 in amino acids: CASSMSRAGEKLFF. The DNA of the CDR3 is TGTGCCAGTAGTATGAGCAGGGCCGGTGAAAAACTGTTTTTT.

The chain couples TRBV7-2 to TRBJ2-1, with D possibly matching TRBD2 (6 bases). Looked up from germline, CDR1 is SGHTA and CDR2 is FQGNSA. The CDR3 totals 17 residues. Trimming removed 5 bases at V and 16 bases at J, with 33 bases between. CDR3 amino acids: CASSPTPLLARGAGCFF. DNA for the CDR3: TGTGCCAGCAGCCCCACCCCCTTGCTAGCGCGAGGGGCTGGTTGTTTCTTC.

This rearrangement joins TRBV29-1 to TRBJ1-2; 8 nucleotides align to TRBD1. The V gene's germline CDR1 is SQVTM and CDR2 ANQGSEA. With V trimmed by 2 bases and J by 4 bases, 3 bases remained unmatched. The CDR3 is 13 amino acids. CDR3 in amino acids: CSVEPGGGYGYTF. As DNA, the CDR3 is TGCAGCGTTGAACCAGGGGGCGGCTATGGCTACACCTTC.

The chain links TRBV19 to TRBJ2-1; 11 bases are a match to TRBD1. The germline V gene encodes CDR1 LNHDA and CDR2 SQIVND (reference sequence). This CDR3 has 15 amino acids. Losses at the gene ends were 5 bases for V and 8 bases for J; bases not matched to a gene: 8. Here the CDR3 reads CASSASGTGGYEQFF. DNA of the CDR3: TGTGCCAGTAGTGCTTCCGGGACAGGGGGTTATGAGCAGTTCTTC.

This clone came up a few times. The CDR3 nucleotides are TGTGCCAGTAGCAGACAGGGGTTATCGGAAGAGCAGTACTTC. Its translation is CASSRQGLSEEQYF. The V call is TRBV19, the J call TRBJ2-7, with 8 bases that match TRBD1. Germline loops: CDR1 LNHDA, CDR2 SQIVND (reference sequence). V lost 6 bases and J lost 7; bases outside the gene matches: 11. The CDR3 covers 14 residues.

The genes are TRBV7-9 and TRBJ1-2; 9 bases fit TRBD1. The CDR3 has 15 residues. V shed 4 bases and J 8 bases; nucleotides not matched to a gene: 11. From germline, CDR1 is SEHNR and CDR2 FQNEAQ (reference sequence). CDR3 sequence reads: CASSSSGTGLGGYTF. The CDR3 DNA is TGTGCCAGCAGCTCATCCGGGACAGGGTTGGGGGGCTACACCTTC.

The chain joins TRBV5-4 to TRBJ1-1, with TRBD1 matching over 8 bases. With 5 bases clipped from V and 4 bases from J, the junction kept 4 bases outside the gene matches. CDR1 and CDR2 from the germline V gene are SGHNT and YYREEE (reference sequence). CDR3 length equals 13 residues. The CDR3: CASSYTGGTEAFF. CDR3 nucleotide sequence: TGTGCCAGCAGTTATACAGGGGGCACTGAAGCTTTCTTT.

The chain employs TRBV21-1 and TRBJ2-7; the table gives TRBD1 as D, unverified against the DNA. TRBV21-1 is recorded as a pseudogene. The CDR3 sequence is 17 residues long. The DNA for the CDR3 is TGTGCCAGCAGCCGGACGACCCCTACAGGTGGGATCTACGAGCAGTACTTC. The encoded protein is CASSRTTPTGGIYEQYF.

The gene calls are TRBV6-1 and TRBJ1-2; TRBD1 agrees at 7 bases. The CDR3 is 14 amino acids. Per germline, CDR1 MNHNS and CDR2 SASEGT. Losses at the gene ends were 4 bases for V and 8 bases for J; bases not matched to a gene: 10. The CDR3 is CASSVGTAAGGYTF. The CDR3 DNA follows: TGTGCCAGCAGTGTAGGGACAGCGGCCGGCGGCTACACCTTC.

The CDR3 region is CASSFRDRDRETQYF. In DNA form, the CDR3 reads TGTGCCAGCAGCTTCCGGGACAGGGATCGAGAGACCCAGTACTTC. This sequence joins TRBV11-1 and TRBJ2-5; 9 bases align to TRBD1. There are 15 residues in the CDR3. Trimming removed 3 bases from V and 4 bases from J; junction bases left unmatched: 6. Germline CDR1 SGHAT, CDR2 FQDESV (reference sequence).

This chain links TRBV7-2 with TRBJ2-3; 10 bases fit TRBD2. J gave up 7 bases and V 7 bases, and 11 bases lay outside the gene matches. The CDR3 contains 15 residues. Germline CDR1 is SGHTA and CDR2 is FQGNSA. This CDR3 reads CASTLTSGYQYTQYF. CDR3 sequence (DNA): TGTGCCAGCACTCTGACTAGCGGGTACCAGTATACGCAGTATTTT.

This chain uses TRBV7-2 with TRBJ1-1; D uncertain. Trimming stripped 3 bases from V and 4 bases from J, with 15 bases between. The CDR3 has 15 amino acids. Germline V lookup: CDR1 SGHTA, CDR2 FQGNSA. In nucleotides, the CDR3 is TGTGCCAGCAGCTTCCCCCGAGCCAGGCGCACTGAAGCTTTCTTT. The encoded protein is CASSFPRARRTEAFF.

The chain carries TRBV4-2 and TRBJ2-3; TRBD2 matches at 9 bases. The V segment lost 3 bases and the J segment 0 bases; nucleotides outside the gene matches: 4. In germline, CDR1 is LGHNA, CDR2 YNFKEQ. The CDR3 spans 16 residues. The CDR3 bases are TGTGCCAGCAGCCAGGTGACTAGCGGCAGCACAGATACGCAGTATTTT. This encodes CASSQVTSGSTDTQYF.

This chain links TRBV7-8 with TRBJ1-5; a weak D match, TRBD1 (5 bases). Trimming shortened V by 1 base and J by 0 bases, and 16 bases separated the two germline ends. Germline CDR1 is SGHVS and CDR2 is FQNEAQ. The CDR3 is 18 amino acids. For the CDR3, the DNA is TGTGCCAGCAGCTTAGTTCCCGACAGCCTTTATAGCAATCAGCCCCAGCATTTT. Residues: CASSLVPDSLYSNQPQHF. Variable domain in full (rest from reference TRBV7-8 and TRBJ1-5): GAGVSQSPRYKVAKRGQDVALRCDPISGHVSLFWYQQALGQGPEFLTYFQNEAQLDKSGLPSDRFFAERPEGSVSTLKIQRTQQEDSAVYLCASSLVPDSLYSNQPQHFGDGTRLSIL.

The V and J genes are TRBV10-1 and TRBJ2-5; 10 nucleotides line up with TRBD2. The CDR3 is 17 residues long. Per the germline V gene, CDR1 is WNHNN and CDR2 is SYGVQD (reference sequence). Trimming cost V 0 bases and J 5 bases; bases outside gene matches: 9. CDR3 coding DNA: TGCGCCAGCAGTGAGTCGAAAGCGAGCGGGGGGGCGGAGACCCAGTACTTC. It translates to CASSESKASGGAETQYF.

Remarks on this clone: Mismatch with germline at one junction end may stem from a read error. This rearrangement joins TRBV7-2 to TRBJ2-7; 9 positions match TRBD1. Germline CDR1 and CDR2: SGHTA and FQGNSA. CDR3 length: 11 residues. The CDR3 DNA reads TGTGCCAGCAGCAAGGGGACAGGGTTGCACTTC. As protein: CASSKGTGLHF. The entire variable domain, with the rest obtained from reference TRBV7-2 and TRBJ2-7, is as follows: GAGVSQSPSNKVTEKGKDVELRCDPISGHTALYWYRQSLGQGLEFLIYFQGNSAPDKSGLPSDRFSAERTGGSVSTLTIQRTQQEDSAVYLCASSKGTGLHFGPGTRLTVT.

The chain links TRBV2 to TRBJ2-1; tentatively, D is TRBD2 (6 bases). The CDR3 has 13 residues. The germline V gene has CDR1 SNHLY and CDR2 FYNNEI. Deletions cut 6 bases from V and 5 bases from J, with 11 bases between. The CDR3: CASRTSFHNEQFF. In DNA form, the CDR3 reads TGTGCCAGCAGGACTAGTTTCCACAATGAGCAGTTCTTC. Full variable domain (missing parts from reference TRBV2 and TRBJ2-1): EPEVTQTPSHQVTQMGQEVILRCVPISNHLYFYWYRQILGQKVEFLVSFYNNEISEKSEIFDDQFSVERPDGSNFTLKIRSTKLEDSAMYFCASRTSFHNEQFFGPGTRLTVL.

This chain joins TRBV5-1 and TRBJ2-7; D perhaps matches TRBD1 (5 bases). This CDR3 has 14 amino acids. Germline CDR1 SGHRS, CDR2 YFSETQ. Between the trimmed V and J ends, which lost 2 bases and 2 bases, there was a span of 11 bases. In DNA form, the CDR3 reads TGCGCCAGCAGCTTTCAAGGGGCCACCTACGAGCAGTACTTC. The encoded protein is CASSFQGATYEQYF.

Of note for this clone: The sample has other DNA sequences that encode this CDR3 too. This rearrangement joins TRBV6-5 to TRBJ1-6; TRBD1 aligns across 7 bases. Per germline, CDR1 MNHEY and CDR2 SVGAGI. After removal of 0 bases from V and 7 bases from J, the junction contained 6 bases not matched to a gene. CDR3 length: 16 amino acids. The CDR3 protein is CASSYSRQGWNSPLHF. CDR3 DNA sequence: TGTGCCAGCAGTTACTCGAGACAGGGTTGGAATTCACCCCTCCACTTT.

J is TRBJ1-1 and V is TRBV12-5; D may be TRBD1 (6 bases). This CDR3 is 17 amino acids long. V lost 1 base and J lost 0, with 15 bases in between. The germline CDR1 and CDR2 sequences are LGHNT and FRNRAP. The CDR3 sequence is CASGLAPKAGVNTEAFF. The CDR3 DNA is TGTGCTAGTGGTTTGGCCCCTAAAGCAGGGGTGAACACTGAAGCTTTCTTT.

The rearrangement joins TRBV29-1 to TRBJ1-5; 10 positions agree with TRBD1. The J segment lost 2 bases and the V segment lost 5 bases, leaving 3 bases of the junction unmatched. CDR1 SQVTM and CDR2 ANQGSEA come from the germline V gene. CDR3 length: 14 residues. CDR3 DNA: TGCAGCGTTTCAGGGACAGGGGGCAATCAGCCCCAGCATTTT. Amino acid sequence: CSVSGTGGNQPQHF.

This clone has a handful of counts. The chain links TRBV10-3 to TRBJ2-7, with TRBD1 as a possible D gene (5 bases). Trimming stripped 0 bases from V and 2 bases from J, with 11 bases between. Germline values: CDR1 ENHRY, CDR2 SYGVKD. The CDR3 extends over 15 amino acids. CDR3 region: CAISESLETAYEQYF. CDR3 in DNA: TGTGCCATCAGTGAGTCGTTAGAGACAGCCTACGAGCAGTACTTC.

The V gene is TRBV4-2, the J gene TRBJ1-4; 9 bases match TRBD1. The CDR3 has 16 amino acids. Trimming removed 0 bases from V and 8 bases from J; junction bases left unmatched: 7. The germline gives CDR1 LGHNA, CDR2 YNFKEQ. CDR3: CASSQEPNRGREKLFF. In nucleotides, the CDR3 is TGTGCCAGCAGCCAAGAACCGAACAGGGGGCGCGAAAAACTGTTTTTT.

The chain has TRBV18 and TRBJ2-7; D might be TRBD2 (6 bases). The ends were cut back, 2 bases at V and 4 bases at J, with 15 bases in the middle. CDR1 is KGHSH, CDR2 LQKENI, per germline. This CDR3 contains 15 residues. The CDR3 loop is CASSPGWDSGYEQYF. For the CDR3, the DNA is TGTGCCAGCTCACCAGGCTGGGACTCGGGGTACGAGCAGTACTTC.

This sequence joins TRBV9 and TRBJ2-2; 9 nucleotides line up with TRBD2. Per germline, CDR1 SGDLS and CDR2 YYNGEE. Unmatched junction bases numbered 4, after V lost 0 bases and J lost 1 base. The CDR3 length is 17 residues. CDR3 in amino acids: CASSVAASGKNTGELFF. The CDR3 DNA is TGTGCCAGCAGCGTAGCGGCTAGCGGGAAGAACACCGGGGAGCTGTTTTTT. Supplemented by reference TRBV9 and TRBJ2-2, the full variable domain reads DSGVTQTPKHLITATGQRVTLRCSPRSGDLSVYWYQQSLDQGLQFLIQYYNGEERAKGNILERFSAQQFPDLHSELNLSSLELGDSALYFCASSVAASGKNTGELFFGEGSRLTVL.